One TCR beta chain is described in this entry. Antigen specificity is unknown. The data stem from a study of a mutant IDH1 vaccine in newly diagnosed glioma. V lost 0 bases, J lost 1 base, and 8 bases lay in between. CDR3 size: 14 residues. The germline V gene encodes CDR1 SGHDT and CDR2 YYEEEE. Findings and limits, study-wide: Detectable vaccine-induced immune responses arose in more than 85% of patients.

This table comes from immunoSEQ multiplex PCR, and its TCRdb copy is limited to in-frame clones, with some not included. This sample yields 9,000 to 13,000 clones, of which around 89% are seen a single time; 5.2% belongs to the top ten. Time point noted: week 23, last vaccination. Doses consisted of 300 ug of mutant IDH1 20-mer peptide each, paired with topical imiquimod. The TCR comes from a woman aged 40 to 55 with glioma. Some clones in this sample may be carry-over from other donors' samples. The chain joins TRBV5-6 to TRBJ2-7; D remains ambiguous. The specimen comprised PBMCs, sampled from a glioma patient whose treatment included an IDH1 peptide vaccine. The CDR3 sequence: CASSLGHGSYEQYF. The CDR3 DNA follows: TGTGCCAGCAGCTTGGGTCACGGGTCCTACGAGCAGTACTTC.